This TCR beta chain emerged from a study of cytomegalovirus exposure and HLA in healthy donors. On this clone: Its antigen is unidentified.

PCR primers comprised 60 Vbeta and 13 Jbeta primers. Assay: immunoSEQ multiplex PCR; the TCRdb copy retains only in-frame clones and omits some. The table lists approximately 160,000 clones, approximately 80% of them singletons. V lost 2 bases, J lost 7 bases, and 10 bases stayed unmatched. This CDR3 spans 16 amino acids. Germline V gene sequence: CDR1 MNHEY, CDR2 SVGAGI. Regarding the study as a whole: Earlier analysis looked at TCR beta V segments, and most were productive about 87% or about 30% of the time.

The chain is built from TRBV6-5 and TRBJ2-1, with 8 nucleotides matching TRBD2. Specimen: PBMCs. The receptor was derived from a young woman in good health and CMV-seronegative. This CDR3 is CASSYPGAGGWNEQFF. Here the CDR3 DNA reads TGTGCCAGCAGTTACCCGGGGGCGGGAGGTTGGAATGAGCAGTTCTTC.